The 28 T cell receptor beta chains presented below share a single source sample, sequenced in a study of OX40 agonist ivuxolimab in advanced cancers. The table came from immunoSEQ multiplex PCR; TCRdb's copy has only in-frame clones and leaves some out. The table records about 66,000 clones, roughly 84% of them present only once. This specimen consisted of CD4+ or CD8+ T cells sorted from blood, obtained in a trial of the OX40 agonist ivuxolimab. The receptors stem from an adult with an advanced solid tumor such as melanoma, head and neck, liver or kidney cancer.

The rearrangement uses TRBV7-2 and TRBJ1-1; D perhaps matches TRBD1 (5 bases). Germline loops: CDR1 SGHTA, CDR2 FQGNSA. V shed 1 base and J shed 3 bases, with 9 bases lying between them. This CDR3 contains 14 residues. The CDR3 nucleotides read TGTGCCAGCAGCTTAGACTGGGGGTACACTGAAGCTTTCTTT. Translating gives CASSLDWGYTEAFF. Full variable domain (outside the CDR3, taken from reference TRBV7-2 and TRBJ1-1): GAGVSQSPSNKVTEKGKDVELRCDPISGHTALYWYRQSLGQGLEFLIYFQGNSAPDKSGLPSDRFSAERTGGSVSTLTIQRTQQEDSAVYLCASSLDWGYTEAFFGQGTRLTVV.

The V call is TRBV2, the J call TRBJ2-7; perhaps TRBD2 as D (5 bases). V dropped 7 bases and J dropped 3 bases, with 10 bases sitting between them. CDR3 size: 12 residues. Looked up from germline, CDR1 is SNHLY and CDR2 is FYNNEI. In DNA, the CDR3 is TGTGCCAGCACAATGGCGGGCTACGAGCAGTACTTC. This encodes CASTMAGYEQYF. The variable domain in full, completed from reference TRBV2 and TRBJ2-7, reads EPEVTQTPSHQVTQMGQEVILRCVPISNHLYFYWYRQILGQKVEFLVSFYNNEISEKSEIFDDQFSVERPDGSNFTLKIRSTKLEDSAMYFCASTMAGYEQYFGPGTRLTVT.

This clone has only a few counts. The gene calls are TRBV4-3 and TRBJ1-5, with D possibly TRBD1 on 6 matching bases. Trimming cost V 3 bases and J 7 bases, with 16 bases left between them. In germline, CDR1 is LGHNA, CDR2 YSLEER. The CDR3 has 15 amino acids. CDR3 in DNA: TGCGCCAGCAGCCAGGGACATGGGGGTGGGCAGCCCCAGCATTTT. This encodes CASSQGHGGGQPQHF.

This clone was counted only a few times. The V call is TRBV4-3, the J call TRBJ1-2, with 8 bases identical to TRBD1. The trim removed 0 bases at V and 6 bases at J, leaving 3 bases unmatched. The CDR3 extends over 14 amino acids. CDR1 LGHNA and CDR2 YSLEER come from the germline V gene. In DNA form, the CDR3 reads TGCGCCAGCAGCCAAGAAACAGGGGGAGATGGCTACACCTTC. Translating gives CASSQETGGDGYTF.

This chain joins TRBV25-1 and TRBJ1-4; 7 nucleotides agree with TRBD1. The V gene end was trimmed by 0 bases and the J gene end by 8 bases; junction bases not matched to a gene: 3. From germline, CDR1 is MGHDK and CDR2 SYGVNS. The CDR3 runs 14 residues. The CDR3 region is CASSEYIQGEKLFF. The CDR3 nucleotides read TGTGCCAGCAGTGAATATATACAGGGGGAAAAACTGTTTTTT.

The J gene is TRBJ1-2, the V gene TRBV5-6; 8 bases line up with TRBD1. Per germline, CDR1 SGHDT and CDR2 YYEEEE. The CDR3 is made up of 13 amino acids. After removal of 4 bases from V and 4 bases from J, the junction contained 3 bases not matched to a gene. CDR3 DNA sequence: TGTGCCAGCAGCGGGGACAGGTTCTATGGCTACACCTTC. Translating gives CASSGDRFYGYTF.

The CDR3 nucleotides read TGTGCCAGCAGCTCCCCTAGGACAGGGAGGAAGTATGGCTACACCTTC. Its protein is CASSSPRTGRKYGYTF. This chain joins TRBV11-2 and TRBJ1-2, with 8 bases aligning to TRBD1. V lost 4 bases and J lost 5; bases outside the gene matches: 12. The CDR3 consists of 16 residues. Germline-derived CDR1 and CDR2 are SGHAT and FQNNGV.

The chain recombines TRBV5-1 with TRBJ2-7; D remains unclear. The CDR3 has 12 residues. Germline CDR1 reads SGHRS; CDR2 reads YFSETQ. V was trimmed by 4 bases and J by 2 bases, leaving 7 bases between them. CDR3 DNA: TGCGCCAGCAGCCCCCAAACCTACGAGCAGTACTTC. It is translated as CASSPQTYEQYF. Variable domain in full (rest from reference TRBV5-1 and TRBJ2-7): KAGVTQTPRYLIKTRGQQVTLSCSPISGHRSVSWYQQTPGQGLQFLFEYFSETQRNKGNFPGRFSGRQFSNSRSEMNVSTLELGDSALYLCASSPQTYEQYFGPGTRLTVT.

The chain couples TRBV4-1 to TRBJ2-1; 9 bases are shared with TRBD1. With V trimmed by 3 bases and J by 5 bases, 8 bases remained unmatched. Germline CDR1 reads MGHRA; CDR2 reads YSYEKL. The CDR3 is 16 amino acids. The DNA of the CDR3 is TGCGCCAGCAGCCATTTCGTGACAGGGGGAGACAATGAGCAGTTCTTC. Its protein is CASSHFVTGGDNEQFF.

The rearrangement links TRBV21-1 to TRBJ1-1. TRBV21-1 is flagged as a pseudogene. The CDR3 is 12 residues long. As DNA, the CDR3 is TGTGCCAGCAGCAAATTGGACACTGAAGCTTTCTTT. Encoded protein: CASSKLDTEAFF.

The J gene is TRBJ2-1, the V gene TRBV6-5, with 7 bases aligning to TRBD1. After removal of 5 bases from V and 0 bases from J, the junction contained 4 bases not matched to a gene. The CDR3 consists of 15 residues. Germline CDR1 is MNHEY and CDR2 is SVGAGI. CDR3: CASSTTGNSYNEQFF. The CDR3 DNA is TGTGCCAGCAGTACGACAGGGAACTCCTACAATGAGCAGTTCTTC.

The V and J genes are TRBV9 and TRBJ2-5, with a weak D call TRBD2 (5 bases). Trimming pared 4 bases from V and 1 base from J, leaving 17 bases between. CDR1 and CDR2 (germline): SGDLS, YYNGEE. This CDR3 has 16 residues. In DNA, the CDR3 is TGTGCCAGCAGCCTCGGGCCGGTGAGGGTCCAAGAGACCCAGTACTTC. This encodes CASSLGPVRVQETQYF.

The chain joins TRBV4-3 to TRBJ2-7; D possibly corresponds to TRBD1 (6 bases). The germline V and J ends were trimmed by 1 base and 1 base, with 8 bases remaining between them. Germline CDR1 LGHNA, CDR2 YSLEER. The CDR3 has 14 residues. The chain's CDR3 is CASSQVQGSYEQYF. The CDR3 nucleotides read TGCGCCAGCAGCCAAGTACAGGGTTCCTACGAGCAGTACTTC.

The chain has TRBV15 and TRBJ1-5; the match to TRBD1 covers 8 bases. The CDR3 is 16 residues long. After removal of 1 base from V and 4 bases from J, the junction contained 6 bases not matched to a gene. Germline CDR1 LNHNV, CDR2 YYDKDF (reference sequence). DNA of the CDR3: TGTGCCACCAGCAGAGGCGGGACAGGCCAAAATCAGCCCCAGCATTTT. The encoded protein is CATSRGGTGQNQPQHF.

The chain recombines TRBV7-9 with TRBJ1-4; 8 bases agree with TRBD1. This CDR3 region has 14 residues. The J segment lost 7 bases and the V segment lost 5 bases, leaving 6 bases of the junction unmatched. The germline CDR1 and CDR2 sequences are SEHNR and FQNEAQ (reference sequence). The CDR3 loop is CASSGTGDREKLFF. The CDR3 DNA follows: TGTGCCAGCAGCGGGACAGGTGATCGTGAAAAACTGTTTTTT. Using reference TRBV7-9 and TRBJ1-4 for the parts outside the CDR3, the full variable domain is DTGVSQNPRHKITKRGQNVTFRCDPISEHNRLYWYRQTLGQGPEFLTYFQNEAQLEKSRLLSDRFSAERPKGSFSTLEIQRTEQGDSAMYLCASSGTGDREKLFFGSGTQLSVL.

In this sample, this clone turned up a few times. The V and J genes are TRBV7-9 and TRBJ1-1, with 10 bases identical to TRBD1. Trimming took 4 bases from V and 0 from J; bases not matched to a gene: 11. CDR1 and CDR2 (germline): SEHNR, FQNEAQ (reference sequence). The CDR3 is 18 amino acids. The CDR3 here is CASSSRQGAILMNTEAFF. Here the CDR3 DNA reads TGTGCCAGCAGCTCGAGACAGGGGGCGATCCTAATGAACACTGAAGCTTTCTTT.

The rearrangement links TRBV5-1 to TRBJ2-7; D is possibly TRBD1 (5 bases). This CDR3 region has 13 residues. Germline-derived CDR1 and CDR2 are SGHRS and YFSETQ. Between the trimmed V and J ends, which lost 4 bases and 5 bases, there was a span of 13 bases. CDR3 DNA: TGCGCCAGCAGCCCCAGGGATAACGACGAGCAGTACTTC. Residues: CASSPRDNDEQYF.

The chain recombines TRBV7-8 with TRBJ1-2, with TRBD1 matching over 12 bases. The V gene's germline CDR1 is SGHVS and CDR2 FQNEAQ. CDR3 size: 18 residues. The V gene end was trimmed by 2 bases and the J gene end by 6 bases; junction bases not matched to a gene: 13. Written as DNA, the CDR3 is TGTGCCAGCAGCTTACGAAAGACCAGGGACAGGGGGCACCATGGCTACACCTTC. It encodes CASSLRKTRDRGHHGYTF.

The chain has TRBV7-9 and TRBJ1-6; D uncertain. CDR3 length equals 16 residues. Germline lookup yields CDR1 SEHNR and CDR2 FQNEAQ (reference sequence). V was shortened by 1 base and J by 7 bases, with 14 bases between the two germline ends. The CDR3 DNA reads TGTGCCAGCAGCTTAGTAAGTGGATTCGGGAATTCACCCCTCCACTTT. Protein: CASSLVSGFGNSPLHF.

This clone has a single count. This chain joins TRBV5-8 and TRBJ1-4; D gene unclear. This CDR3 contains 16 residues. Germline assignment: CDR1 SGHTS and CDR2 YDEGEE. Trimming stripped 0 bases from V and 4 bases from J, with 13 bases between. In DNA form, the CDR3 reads TGTGCCAGCAGCTTGGGTTTGAGGAGTCTTAATGAAAAACTGTTTTTT. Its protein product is CASSLGLRSLNEKLFF. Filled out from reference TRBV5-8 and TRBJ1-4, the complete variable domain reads EAGVTQSPTHLIKTRGQQATLRCSPISGHTSVYWYQQALGLGLQFLLWYDEGEERNRGNFPPRFSGRQFPNYSSELNVNALELEDSALYLCASSLGLRSLNEKLFFGSGTQLSVL.

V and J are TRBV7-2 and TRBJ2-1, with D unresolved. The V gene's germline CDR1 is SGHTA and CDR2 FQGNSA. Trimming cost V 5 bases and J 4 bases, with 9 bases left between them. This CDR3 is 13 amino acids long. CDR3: CASSADLYNEQFF. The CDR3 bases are TGTGCCAGCAGCGCGGACCTTTACAATGAGCAGTTCTTC.

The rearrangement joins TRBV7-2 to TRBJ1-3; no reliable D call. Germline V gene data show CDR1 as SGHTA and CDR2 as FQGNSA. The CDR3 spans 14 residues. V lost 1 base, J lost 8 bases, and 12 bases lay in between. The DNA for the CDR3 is TGTGCCAGCAGCTTAGGTTTAGCGGTGGACACCATATATTTT. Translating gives CASSLGLAVDTIYF.

The CDR3 DNA sequence: TGTGCCAGCTCACCGGGTCGTGGGGGCGGCAATCAGCCCCAGCATTTT. Translation: CASSPGRGGGNQPQHF. The chain combines TRBV18 with TRBJ1-5, with D possibly matching TRBD1 (6 bases). The germline V gene has CDR1 KGHSH and CDR2 LQKENI. V was cut by 3 bases and J by 2 bases, with 14 bases left in between. CDR3 length: 16 residues.

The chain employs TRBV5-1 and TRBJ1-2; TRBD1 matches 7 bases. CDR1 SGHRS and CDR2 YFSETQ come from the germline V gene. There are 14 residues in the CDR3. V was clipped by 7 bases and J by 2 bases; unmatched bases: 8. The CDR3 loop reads CASGPGQENYGYTF. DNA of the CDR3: TGCGCCAGCGGACCCGGACAGGAGAACTATGGCTACACCTTC.

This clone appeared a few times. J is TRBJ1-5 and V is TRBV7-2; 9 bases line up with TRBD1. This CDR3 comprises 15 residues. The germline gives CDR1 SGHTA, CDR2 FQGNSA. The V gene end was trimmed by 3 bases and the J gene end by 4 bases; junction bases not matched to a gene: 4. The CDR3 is CASSFGQGINQPQHF. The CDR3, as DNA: TGTGCCAGCAGCTTCGGACAGGGGATTAATCAGCCCCAGCATTTT.

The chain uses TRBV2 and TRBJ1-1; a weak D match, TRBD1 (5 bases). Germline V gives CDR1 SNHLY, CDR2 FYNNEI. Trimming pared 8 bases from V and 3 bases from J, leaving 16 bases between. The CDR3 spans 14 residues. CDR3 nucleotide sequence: TGTGCCAGCCTCAATCTCGGGGGTTACACTGAAGCTTTCTTT. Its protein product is CASLNLGGYTEAFF.

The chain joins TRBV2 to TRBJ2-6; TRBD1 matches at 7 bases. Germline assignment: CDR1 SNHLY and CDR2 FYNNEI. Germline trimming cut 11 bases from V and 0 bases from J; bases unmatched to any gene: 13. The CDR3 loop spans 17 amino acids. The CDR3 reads CAGSGTAISSGANVLTF. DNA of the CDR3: TGTGCCGGGTCCGGGACAGCGATTTCCTCTGGGGCCAACGTCCTGACTTTC.

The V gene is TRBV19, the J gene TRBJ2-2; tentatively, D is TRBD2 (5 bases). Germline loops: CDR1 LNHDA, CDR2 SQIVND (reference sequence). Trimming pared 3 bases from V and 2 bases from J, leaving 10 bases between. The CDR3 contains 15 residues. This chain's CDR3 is CASSISLVNTGELFF. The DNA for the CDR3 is TGTGCCAGTAGTATCTCACTAGTAAACACCGGGGAGCTGTTTTTT.